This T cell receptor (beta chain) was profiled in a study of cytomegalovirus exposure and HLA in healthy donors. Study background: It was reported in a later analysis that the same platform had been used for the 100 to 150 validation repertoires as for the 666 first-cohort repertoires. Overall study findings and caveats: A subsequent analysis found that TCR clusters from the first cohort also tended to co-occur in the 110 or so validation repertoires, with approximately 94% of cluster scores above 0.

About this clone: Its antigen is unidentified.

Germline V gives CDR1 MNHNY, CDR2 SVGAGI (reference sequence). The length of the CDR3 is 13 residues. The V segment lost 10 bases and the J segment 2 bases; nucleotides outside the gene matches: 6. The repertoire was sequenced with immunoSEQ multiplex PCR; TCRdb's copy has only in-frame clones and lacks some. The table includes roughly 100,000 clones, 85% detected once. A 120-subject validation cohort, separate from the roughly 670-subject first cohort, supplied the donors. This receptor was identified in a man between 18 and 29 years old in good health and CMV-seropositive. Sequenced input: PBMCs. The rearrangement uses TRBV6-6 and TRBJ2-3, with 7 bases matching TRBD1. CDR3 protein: CAITGDNTDTQYF. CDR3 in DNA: TGTGCCATCACAGGGGACAACACAGATACGCAGTATTTT.